Listed below are T cell receptor beta chains from one sample, sequenced in a study of blood T cell repertoires in COVID-19. Data came from immunoSEQ multiplex PCR; TCRdb stores just in-frame clones and leaves some out. This table has about 210,000 clones, approximately 89% appearing once. The specimen was peripheral blood. The receptors were sampled from a woman aged 40 to 50 with acute or convalescent COVID-19. The CDR3 runs from the conserved cysteine through the conserved F or W. D genes are given only for firm matches. Size values are once, few and many counts, or a class for expanded clones, and some rows have none.

v_call: TRBV9
clone_size: many
d_call: -
j_call: TRBJ1-5
cdr3_aa: CASSVGPGVLGQPQHF
cdr3_nt: TGTGCCAGCAGCGTCGGCCCCGGGGTTTTGGGGCAGCCCCAGCATTTT

v_call: TRBV12-3/TRBV12-4
clone_size: -
d_call: -
j_call: TRBJ1-5
cdr3_aa: CASSLDSPGPQHF
cdr3_nt: TGTGCCAGCAGTTTAGATTCCCCGGGGCCCCAGCATTTT

v_call: TRBV5-1
clone_size: -
d_call: -
j_call: TRBJ2-5
cdr3_aa: CASTLQGAGDRETQYF
cdr3_nt: TGCGCCAGCACCCTCCAGGGGGCGGGGGACAGGGAGACCCAGTACTTC

v_call: TRBV11-2
clone_size: once
d_call: TRBD1
j_call: TRBJ1-1
cdr3_aa: CASSRDRANEAFF
cdr3_nt: TGTGCCAGCAGCCGAGACAGGGCGAATGAAGCTTTCTTT

v_call: TRBV6-5
clone_size: -
d_call: -
j_call: TRBJ1-6
cdr3_aa: CASSRPRVNSPLHF
cdr3_nt: TGTGCCAGCAGCCGCCCCAGGGTAAACTCACCCCTCCACTTT

v_call: TRBV10-3
clone_size: -
d_call: TRBD1
j_call: TRBJ1-2
cdr3_aa: CAISETGQGNYGYTF
cdr3_nt: TGTGCCATCAGTGAGACGGGACAGGGTAACTATGGCTACACCTTC

v_call: TRBV20-1
clone_size: -
d_call: -
j_call: TRBJ1-2
cdr3_aa: CSASDGDGYTF
cdr3_nt: TGCAGTGCTAGTGACGGGGATGGCTACACCTTC

v_call: TRBV6-5
clone_size: -
d_call: -
j_call: TRBJ1-2
cdr3_aa: CASSYSAGIAGYTF
cdr3_nt: TGTGCCAGCAGTTACTCGGCAGGGATAGCAGGCTACACCTTC

v_call: TRBV5-6
clone_size: -
d_call: -
j_call: TRBJ1-6
cdr3_aa: CASSPGYSPLHF
cdr3_nt: TGTGCCAGCAGCCCAGGGTATTCACCCCTCCACTTT

v_call: TRBV2
clone_size: once
d_call: -
j_call: TRBJ2-3
cdr3_aa: CASNRGAPSTDTQYF
cdr3_nt: TGTGCCAGCAATCGGGGGGCCCCTAGCACAGATACGCAGTATTTT

v_call: TRBV6-5
clone_size: -
d_call: -
j_call: TRBJ1-2
cdr3_aa: CASSYSGRYGYTF
cdr3_nt: TGTGCCAGCAGTTACTCGGGCAGATATGGCTACACCTTC

v_call: TRBV5-6
clone_size: -
d_call: -
j_call: TRBJ1-4
cdr3_aa: CASSFAGRGDEKLFF
cdr3_nt: TGTGCCAGCAGCTTTGCTGGCAGGGGAGATGAAAAACTGTTTTTT

v_call: TRBV6-6
clone_size: -
d_call: TRBD2
j_call: TRBJ2-3
cdr3_aa: CASSSSGGATDTQYF
cdr3_nt: TGTGCCAGCAGTTCTAGCGGGGGGGCAACAGATACGCAGTATTTT

v_call: TRBV6-1
clone_size: -
d_call: -
j_call: TRBJ1-5
cdr3_aa: CASSEQAYSNQPQHF
cdr3_nt: TGTGCCAGCAGTGAACAGGCATATAGCAATCAGCCCCAGCATTTT

v_call: TRBV2
clone_size: -
d_call: -
j_call: TRBJ2-1
cdr3_aa: CASPDQGGISYNEQFF
cdr3_nt: TGTGCCAGCCCCGACCAGGGGGGCATCTCCTACAATGAGCAGTTCTTC

v_call: TRBV30
clone_size: -
d_call: -
j_call: TRBJ2-1
cdr3_aa: CAWSPGYRNEQFF
cdr3_nt: TGTGCCTGGAGTCCCGGGTACCGCAATGAGCAGTTCTTC

v_call: TRBV9
clone_size: -
d_call: -
j_call: TRBJ1-2
cdr3_aa: CASSVGRVNAPNYGYTF
cdr3_nt: TGTGCCAGCAGCGTAGGCAGGGTGAATGCGCCGAACTATGGCTACACCTTC

v_call: TRBV7-2
clone_size: -
d_call: -
j_call: TRBJ2-1
cdr3_aa: CATGAGPRRDSYNEQFF
cdr3_nt: TGTGCCACCGGGGCGGGGCCCCGGCGGGACTCCTACAATGAGCAGTTCTTC

v_call: TRBV6-5
clone_size: -
d_call: TRBD1
j_call: TRBJ1-1
cdr3_aa: CASSPWTGGTEAFF
cdr3_nt: TGTGCCAGCAGTCCGTGGACAGGGGGCACTGAAGCTTTCTTT

v_call: TRBV28
clone_size: -
d_call: TRBD2
j_call: TRBJ2-4
cdr3_aa: CASSLPSRGGTAKNIQYF
cdr3_nt: TGTGCCAGCAGTTTACCTAGCCGGGGGGGGACGGCCAAAAACATTCAGTACTTC

v_call: TRBV4-1
clone_size: -
d_call: -
j_call: TRBJ1-2
cdr3_aa: CASSQDVRVYGYTF
cdr3_nt: TGCGCCAGCAGCCAAGATGTAAGAGTCTATGGCTACACCTTC

v_call: TRBV7-9
clone_size: -
d_call: TRBD1
j_call: TRBJ1-3
cdr3_aa: CASSLKEGARGNTIYF
cdr3_nt: TGTGCCAGCAGCTTAAAGGAGGGGGCGCGTGGAAACACCATATATTTT

v_call: TRBV5-1
clone_size: -
d_call: TRBD1
j_call: TRBJ1-4
cdr3_aa: CASSSETGGREKLFF
cdr3_nt: TGCGCCAGCAGCTCCGAGACAGGGGGGCGTGAAAAACTGTTTTTT

v_call: TRBV3-1/TRBV3-2
clone_size: -
d_call: TRBD1
j_call: TRBJ1-2
cdr3_aa: CATKSAGGPYGYTF
cdr3_nt: TGTGCCACTAAAAGTGCAGGGGGCCCCTATGGCTACACCTTC

v_call: TRBV19
clone_size: -
d_call: TRBD2
j_call: TRBJ2-1
cdr3_aa: CASSLAGAYNEQFF
cdr3_nt: TGTGCCAGTAGCCTAGCGGGGGCGTACAATGAGCAGTTCTTC

v_call: TRBV9
clone_size: -
d_call: TRBD1
j_call: TRBJ2-2
cdr3_aa: CASSVKGASTGELFF
cdr3_nt: TGTGCCAGCAGCGTAAAGGGGGCGAGCACCGGGGAGCTGTTTTTT

v_call: TRBV7-2
clone_size: once
d_call: TRBD1
j_call: TRBJ2-3
cdr3_aa: CASRTNRGRQYF
cdr3_nt: TGTGCCAGCAGGACAAACAGGGGGCGGCAGTATTTT

v_call: TRBV3-1/TRBV3-2
clone_size: -
d_call: -
j_call: TRBJ1-1
cdr3_aa: CASSQISVANTEAFF
cdr3_nt: TGTGCCAGCAGCCAAATTTCGGTAGCGAACACTGAAGCTTTCTTT

v_call: TRBV7-6
clone_size: -
d_call: -
j_call: TRBJ1-1
cdr3_aa: CASSLPTGVNTEAFF
cdr3_nt: TGTGCCAGCAGCTTACCGACAGGTGTGAACACTGAAGCTTTCTTT

v_call: TRBV30
clone_size: -
d_call: TRBD1
j_call: TRBJ1-2
cdr3_aa: CAWIAGGLGYGYTF
cdr3_nt: TGTGCCTGGATAGCAGGGGGCCTCGGCTATGGCTACACCTTC

v_call: TRBV6-5
clone_size: few
d_call: -
j_call: TRBJ1-1
cdr3_aa: CASSLANTEAFF
cdr3_nt: TGTGCCAGCAGTTTGGCGAACACTGAAGCTTTCTTT

v_call: TRBV25-1
clone_size: -
d_call: -
j_call: TRBJ1-4
cdr3_aa: CASSDWQINEKLFF
cdr3_nt: TGTGCCAGCAGTGATTGGCAGATCAATGAAAAACTGTTTTTT

v_call: TRBV29-1
clone_size: -
d_call: -
j_call: TRBJ1-1
cdr3_aa: CSVQKSRDTEAFF
cdr3_nt: TGCAGCGTTCAAAAATCGCGGGACACTGAAGCTTTCTTT

v_call: TRBV6-1
clone_size: -
d_call: -
j_call: TRBJ1-4
cdr3_aa: CASSELESLLFF
cdr3_nt: TGTGCCAGCAGTGAACTAGAGAGTCTACTGTTTTTT

v_call: TRBV6-5
clone_size: -
d_call: -
j_call: TRBJ1-1
cdr3_aa: CASGGSHTEAFF
cdr3_nt: TGTGCCAGCGGAGGGAGCCACACTGAAGCTTTCTTT

v_call: TRBV12-3/TRBV12-4
clone_size: -
d_call: -
j_call: TRBJ2-2
cdr3_aa: CASSSAGELFF
cdr3_nt: TGTGCCAGCAGTAGCGCCGGGGAGCTGTTTTTT

v_call: TRBV30
clone_size: -
d_call: -
j_call: TRBJ1-1
cdr3_aa: CAWKSTANTEAFF
cdr3_nt: TGTGCCTGGAAATCGACAGCGAACACTGAAGCTTTCTTT

v_call: TRBV21-1
clone_size: -
d_call: -
j_call: TRBJ2-3
cdr3_aa: CASSKALAWATDTQYF
cdr3_nt: TGTGCCAGCAGCAAAGCCCTAGCATGGGCCACAGATACGCAGTATTTT

v_call: TRBV5-1
clone_size: -
d_call: -
j_call: TRBJ2-5
cdr3_aa: CASSLGSGYQETQYF
cdr3_nt: TGCGCCAGCAGCTTAGGCAGCGGGTATCAAGAGACCCAGTACTTC